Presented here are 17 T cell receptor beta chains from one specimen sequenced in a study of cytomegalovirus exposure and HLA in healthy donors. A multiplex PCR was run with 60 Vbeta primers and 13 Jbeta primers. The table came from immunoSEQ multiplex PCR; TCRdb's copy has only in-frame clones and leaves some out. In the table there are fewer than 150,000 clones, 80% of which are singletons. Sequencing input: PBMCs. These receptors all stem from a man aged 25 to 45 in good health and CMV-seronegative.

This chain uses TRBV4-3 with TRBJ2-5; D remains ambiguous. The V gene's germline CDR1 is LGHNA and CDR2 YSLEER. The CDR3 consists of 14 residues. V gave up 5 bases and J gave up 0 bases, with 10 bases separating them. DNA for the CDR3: TGCGCCAGCAGCTCCCGAGCCTACCAAGAGACCCAGTACTTC. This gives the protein CASSSRAYQETQYF.

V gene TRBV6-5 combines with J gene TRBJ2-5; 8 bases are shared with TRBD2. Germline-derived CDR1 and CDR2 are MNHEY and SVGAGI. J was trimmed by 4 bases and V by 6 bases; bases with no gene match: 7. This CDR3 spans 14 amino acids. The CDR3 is CASRTQRGTETQYF. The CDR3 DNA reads TGTGCCAGCAGAACCCAGCGGGGGACAGAGACCCAGTACTTC.

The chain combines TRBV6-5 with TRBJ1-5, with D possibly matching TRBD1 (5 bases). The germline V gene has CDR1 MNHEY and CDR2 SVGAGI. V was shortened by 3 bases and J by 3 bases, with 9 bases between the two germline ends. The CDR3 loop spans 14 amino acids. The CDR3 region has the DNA TGTGCCAGCAGTTATGACAGATACAATCAGCCCCAGCATTTT. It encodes CASSYDRYNQPQHF.

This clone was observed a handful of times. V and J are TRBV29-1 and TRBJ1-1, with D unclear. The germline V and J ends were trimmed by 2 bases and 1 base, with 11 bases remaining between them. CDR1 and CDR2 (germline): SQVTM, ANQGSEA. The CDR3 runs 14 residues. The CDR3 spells CSVEPRPGNTEAFF. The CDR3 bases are TGCAGCGTTGAACCCCGTCCGGGGAACACTGAAGCTTTCTTT.

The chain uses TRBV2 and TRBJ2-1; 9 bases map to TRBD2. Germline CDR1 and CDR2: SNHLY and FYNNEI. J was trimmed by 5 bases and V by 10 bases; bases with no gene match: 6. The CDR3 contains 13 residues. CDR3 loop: CATQREANNEQFF. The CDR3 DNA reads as TGTGCCACACAGCGGGAGGCTAACAATGAGCAGTTCTTC.

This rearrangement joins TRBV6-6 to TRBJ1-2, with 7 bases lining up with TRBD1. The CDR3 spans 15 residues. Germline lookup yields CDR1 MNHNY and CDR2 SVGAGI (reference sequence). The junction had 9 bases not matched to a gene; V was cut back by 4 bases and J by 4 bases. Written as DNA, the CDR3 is TGTGCCAGCAGTTCCACAGACAGGGACAGCTATGGCTACACCTTC. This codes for CASSSTDRDSYGYTF.

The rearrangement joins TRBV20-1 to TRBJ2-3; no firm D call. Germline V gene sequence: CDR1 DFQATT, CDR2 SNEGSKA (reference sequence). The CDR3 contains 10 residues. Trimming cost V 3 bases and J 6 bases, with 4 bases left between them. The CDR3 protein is CSASMDTQYF. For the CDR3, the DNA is TGCAGTGCTAGTATGGATACGCAGTATTTT.

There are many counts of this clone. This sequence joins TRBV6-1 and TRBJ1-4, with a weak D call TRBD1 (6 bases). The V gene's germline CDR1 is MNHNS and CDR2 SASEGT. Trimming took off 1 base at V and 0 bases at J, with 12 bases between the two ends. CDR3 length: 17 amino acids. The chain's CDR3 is CASSEGWGGTTNEKLFF. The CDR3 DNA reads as TGTGCCAGCAGTGAAGGATGGGGGGGCACAACTAATGAAAAACTGTTTTTT.

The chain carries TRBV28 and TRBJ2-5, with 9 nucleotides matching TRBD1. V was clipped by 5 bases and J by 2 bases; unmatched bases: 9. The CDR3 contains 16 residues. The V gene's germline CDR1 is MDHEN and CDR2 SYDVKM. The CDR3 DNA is TGTGCCAGCAGTCCTTTCAGGACAGGGGAACAAGAGACCCAGTACTTC. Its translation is CASSPFRTGEQETQYF.

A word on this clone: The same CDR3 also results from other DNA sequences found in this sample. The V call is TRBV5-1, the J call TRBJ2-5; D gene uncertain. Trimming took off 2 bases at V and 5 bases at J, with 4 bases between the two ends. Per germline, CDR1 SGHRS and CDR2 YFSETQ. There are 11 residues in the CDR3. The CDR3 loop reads CASSLQETQYF. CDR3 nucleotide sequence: TGCGCCAGCAGCTTACAGGAGACCCAGTACTTC.

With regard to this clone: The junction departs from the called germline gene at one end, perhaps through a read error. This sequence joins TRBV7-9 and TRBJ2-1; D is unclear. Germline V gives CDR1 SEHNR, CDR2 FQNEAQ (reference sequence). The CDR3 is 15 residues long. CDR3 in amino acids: CSSSSTVGSYNEQFF. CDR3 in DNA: TGTTCCAGCAGCTCGACGGTCGGGTCCTACAATGAGCAGTTCTTC.

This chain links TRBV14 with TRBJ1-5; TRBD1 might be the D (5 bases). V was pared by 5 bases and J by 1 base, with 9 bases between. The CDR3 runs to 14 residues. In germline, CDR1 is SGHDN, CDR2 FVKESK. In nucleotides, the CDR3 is TGTGCCAGCAGCAGCCGGGGGAGCAATCAGCCCCAGCATTTT. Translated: CASSSRGSNQPQHF.

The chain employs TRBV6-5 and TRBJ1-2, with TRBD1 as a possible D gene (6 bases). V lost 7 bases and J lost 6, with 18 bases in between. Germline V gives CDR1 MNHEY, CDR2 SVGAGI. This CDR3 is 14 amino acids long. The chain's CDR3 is CASKDNTGFNGYTF. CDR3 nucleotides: TGTGCCAGCAAGGACAACACAGGGTTCAATGGCTACACCTTC.

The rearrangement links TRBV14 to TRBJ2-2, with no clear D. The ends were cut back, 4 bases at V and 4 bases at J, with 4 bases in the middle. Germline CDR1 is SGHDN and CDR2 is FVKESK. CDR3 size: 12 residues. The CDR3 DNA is TGTGCCAGCAGCCCTCGCACCGGGGAGCTGTTTTTT. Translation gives CASSPRTGELFF. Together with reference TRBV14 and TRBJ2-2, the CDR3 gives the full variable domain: EAGVTQFPSHSVIEKGQTVTLRCDPISGHDNLYWYRRVMGKEIKFLLHFVKESKQDESGMPNNRFLAERTGGTYSTLKVQPAELEDSGVYFCASSPRTGELFFGEGSRLTVL.

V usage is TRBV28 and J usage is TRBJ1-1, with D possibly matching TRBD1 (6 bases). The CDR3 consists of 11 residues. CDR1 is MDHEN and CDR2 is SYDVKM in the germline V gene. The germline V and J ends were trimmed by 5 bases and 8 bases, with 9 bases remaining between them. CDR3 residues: CASSLQGEAFF. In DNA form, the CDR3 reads TGTGCCAGCAGTCTACAGGGAGAAGCTTTCTTT.

CDR3 in amino acids: CASSQGGPEQDSTIGYTF. The CDR3 DNA follows: TGTGCCAGCAGCCAGGGGGGACCAGAACAGGACTCAACTATAGGCTACACCTTC. The chain carries TRBV14 and TRBJ1-2, with D possibly TRBD1 on 5 matching bases. The CDR3 is 18 residues long. Germline values: CDR1 SGHDN, CDR2 FVKESK. The V and J ends lost 3 bases and 8 bases respectively, with 28 bases between them. Full variable domain (rest looked up from reference TRBV14 and TRBJ1-2): EAGVTQFPSHSVIEKGQTVTLRCDPISGHDNLYWYRRVMGKEIKFLLHFVKESKQDESGMPNNRFLAERTGGTYSTLKVQPAELEDSGVYFCASSQGGPEQDSTIGYTFGSGTRLTVV.

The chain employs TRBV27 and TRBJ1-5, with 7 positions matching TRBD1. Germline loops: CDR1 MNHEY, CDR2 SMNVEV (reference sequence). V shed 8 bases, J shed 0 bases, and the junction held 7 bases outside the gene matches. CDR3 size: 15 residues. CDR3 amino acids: CASRQGLDSNQPQHF. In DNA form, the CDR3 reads TGTGCCAGCCGACAGGGCCTCGATAGCAATCAGCCCCAGCATTTT.